What follows describes a single TCR beta chain. The antigen is not known. Clones were read by immunoSEQ multiplex PCR, and TCRdb kept only the in-frame ones, dropping some. Of about 84,000 clones in the sample, just over 90% are singletons; the top ten hold around a tenth. This sample was taken from a study of T cell responses to AZD1222 COVID-19 vaccine. Analyses pooled second doses at about 4 or about 12 weeks. Study-level results: Of the AZD1222 recipients, only five to seven were seropositive at baseline. Regions 160-218 and 743-854 held dominance among vaccine-associated CD4 TCRs, which spanned spike. A mostly white British donor set with more females was recruited, and clonal diversity was possibly underestimated.

The specimen was peripheral blood, collected 28 days after the second AZD1222 dose. The TCR was taken from an adult who received the AZD1222 COVID-19 vaccine.

This CDR3 is CASSNRDPQRGQFF. As DNA, the CDR3 is TGTGCCAGCAGCAACCGGGACCCCCAAAGGGGCCAGTTCTTC. The V and J genes are TRBV6-6 and TRBJ2-1, with D possibly being TRBD1 or TRBD2 (5 bases each). Germline assignment: CDR1 MNHNY and CDR2 SVGAGI (reference sequence). V was cut by 6 bases and J by 13 bases, with 22 bases left in between. The CDR3 consists of 14 residues.